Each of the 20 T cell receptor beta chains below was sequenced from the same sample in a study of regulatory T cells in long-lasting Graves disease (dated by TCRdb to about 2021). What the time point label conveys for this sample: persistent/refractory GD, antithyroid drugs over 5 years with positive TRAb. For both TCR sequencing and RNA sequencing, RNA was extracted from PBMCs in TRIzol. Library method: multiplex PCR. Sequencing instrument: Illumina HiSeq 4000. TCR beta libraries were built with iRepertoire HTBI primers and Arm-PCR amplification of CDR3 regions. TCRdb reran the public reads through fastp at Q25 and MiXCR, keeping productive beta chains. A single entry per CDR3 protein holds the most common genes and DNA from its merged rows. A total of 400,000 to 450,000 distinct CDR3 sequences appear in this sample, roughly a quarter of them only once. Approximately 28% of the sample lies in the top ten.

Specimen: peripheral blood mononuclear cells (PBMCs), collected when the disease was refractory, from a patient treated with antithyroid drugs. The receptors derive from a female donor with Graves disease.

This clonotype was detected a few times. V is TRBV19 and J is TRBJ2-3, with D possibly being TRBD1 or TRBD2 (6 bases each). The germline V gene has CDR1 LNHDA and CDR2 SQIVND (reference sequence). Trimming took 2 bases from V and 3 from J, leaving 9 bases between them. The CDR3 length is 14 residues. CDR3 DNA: TGTGCCAGTAGTATAAGGGGGGCAACAGATACGCAGTATTTT. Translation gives CASSIRGATDTQYF. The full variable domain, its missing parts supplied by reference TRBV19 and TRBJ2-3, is DGGITQSPKYLFRKEGQNVTLSCEQNLNHDAMYWYRQDPGQGLRLIYYSQIVNDFQKGDIAEGYSVSREKKESFPLTVTSAQKNPTAFYLCASSIRGATDTQYFGPGTRLTVL.

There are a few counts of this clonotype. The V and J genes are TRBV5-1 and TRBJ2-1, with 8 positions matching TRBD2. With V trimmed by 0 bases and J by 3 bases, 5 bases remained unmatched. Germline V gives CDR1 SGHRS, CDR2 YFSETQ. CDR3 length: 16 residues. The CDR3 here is CASSLVSSGGYNEQFF. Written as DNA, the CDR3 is TGCGCCAGCAGCTTGGTGTCCAGCGGGGGCTACAATGAGCAGTTCTTC.

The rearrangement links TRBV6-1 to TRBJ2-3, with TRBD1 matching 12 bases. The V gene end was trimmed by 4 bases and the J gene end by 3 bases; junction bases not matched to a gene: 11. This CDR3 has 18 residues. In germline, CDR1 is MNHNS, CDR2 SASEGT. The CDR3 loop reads CASSGRDRGRIETDTQYF. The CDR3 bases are TGTGCCAGCAGTGGACGGGACAGGGGGCGTATAGAAACAGATACGCAGTATTTT.

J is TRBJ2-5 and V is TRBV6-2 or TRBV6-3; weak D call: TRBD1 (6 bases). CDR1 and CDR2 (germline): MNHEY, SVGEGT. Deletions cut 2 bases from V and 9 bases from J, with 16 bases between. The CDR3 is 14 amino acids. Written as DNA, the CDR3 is TGTGCCAGCAGTTACCACCCCAGGGGCTCTCCCCAGTACTTC. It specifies CASSYHPRGSPQYF.

The CDR3 sequence: CASSQGTGWDHSPLHF. CDR3 nucleotides: TGTGCCAGCAGCCAAGGTACCGGGTGGGACCATTCACCCCTCCACTTT. The V and J genes are TRBV3-1 and TRBJ1-6; possibly TRBD1 for D (5 bases). This CDR3 has 16 residues. Germline V gives CDR1 LGHDT, CDR2 YNNKEL (reference sequence). V lost 1 base, J lost 8 bases, and 15 bases lay in between. Supplemented by reference TRBV3-1 and TRBJ1-6, the full variable domain reads DTAVSQTPKYLVTQMGNDKSIKCEQNLGHDTMYWYKQDSKKFLKIMFSYNNKELIINETVPNRFSPKSPDKAHLNLHINSLELGDSAVYFCASSQGTGWDHSPLHFGNGTRLTVT.

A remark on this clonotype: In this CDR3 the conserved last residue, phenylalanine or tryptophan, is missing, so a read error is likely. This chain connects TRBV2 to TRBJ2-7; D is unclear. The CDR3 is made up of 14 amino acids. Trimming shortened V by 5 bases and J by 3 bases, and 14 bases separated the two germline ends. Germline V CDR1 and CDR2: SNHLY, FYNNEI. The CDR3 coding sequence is TGTGCCAGCAGTCTGGAAAGGTTGCGCTACGAGCAGTACCTC. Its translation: CASSLERLRYEQYL.

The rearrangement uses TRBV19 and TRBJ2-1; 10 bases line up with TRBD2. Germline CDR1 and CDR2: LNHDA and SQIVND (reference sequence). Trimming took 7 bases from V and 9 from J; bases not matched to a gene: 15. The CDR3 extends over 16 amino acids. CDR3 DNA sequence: TGTGCCAGTACCCCCCAGGGGAGCGGGAGGGGTGGTGAGCAGTTCTTC. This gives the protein CASTPQGSGRGGEQFF.

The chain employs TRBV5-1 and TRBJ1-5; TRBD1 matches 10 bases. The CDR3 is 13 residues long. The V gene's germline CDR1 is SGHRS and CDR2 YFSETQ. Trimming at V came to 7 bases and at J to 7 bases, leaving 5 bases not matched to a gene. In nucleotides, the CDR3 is TGCGCCAGCGTCGACAGGGGGCTCCAGCCCCAGCATTTT. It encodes CASVDRGLQPQHF.

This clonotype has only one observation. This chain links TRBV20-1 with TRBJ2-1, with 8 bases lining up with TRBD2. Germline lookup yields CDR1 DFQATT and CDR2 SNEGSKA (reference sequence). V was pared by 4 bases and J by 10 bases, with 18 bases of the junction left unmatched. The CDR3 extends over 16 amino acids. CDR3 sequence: CSANMEGLAIYDEQFF. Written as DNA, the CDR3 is TGCAGTGCTAACATGGAAGGACTAGCAATTTACGACGAGCAGTTCTTC.

The CDR3 is CASSIEGPTGAYNEQFF. CDR3 DNA sequence: TGTGCCAGTAGTATAGAAGGCCCGACCGGAGCCTACAATGAGCAGTTCTTC. This chain links TRBV19 with TRBJ2-1; D remains unclear. The CDR3 runs 17 residues. CDR1 is LNHDA, CDR2 SQIVND, per germline (reference sequence). The V end lost 0 bases, the J end lost 2 bases, and 14 bases lay between the germline ends.

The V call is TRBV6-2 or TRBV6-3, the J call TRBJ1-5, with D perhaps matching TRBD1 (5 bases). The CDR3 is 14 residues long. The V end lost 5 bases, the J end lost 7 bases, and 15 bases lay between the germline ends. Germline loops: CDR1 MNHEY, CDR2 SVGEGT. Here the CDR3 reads CASSTSAQGQPQHF. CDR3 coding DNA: TGTGCCAGCAGTACCTCAGCGCAGGGCCAGCCCCAGCATTTT.

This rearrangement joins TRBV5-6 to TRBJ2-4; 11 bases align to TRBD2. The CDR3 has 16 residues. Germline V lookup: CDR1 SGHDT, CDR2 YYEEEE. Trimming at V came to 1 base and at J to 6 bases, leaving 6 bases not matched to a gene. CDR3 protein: CASSLRLAGSGNIQYF. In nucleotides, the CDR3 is TGTGCCAGCAGCTTGAGACTAGCGGGATCCGGAAACATTCAGTACTTC.

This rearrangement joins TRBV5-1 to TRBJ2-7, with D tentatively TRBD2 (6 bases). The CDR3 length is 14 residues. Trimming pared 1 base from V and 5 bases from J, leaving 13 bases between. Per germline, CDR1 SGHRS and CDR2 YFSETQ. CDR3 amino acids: CASSLLAGNHEQYF. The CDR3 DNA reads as TGCGCCAGCAGCTTGTTGGCGGGAAACCACGAGCAGTACTTC.

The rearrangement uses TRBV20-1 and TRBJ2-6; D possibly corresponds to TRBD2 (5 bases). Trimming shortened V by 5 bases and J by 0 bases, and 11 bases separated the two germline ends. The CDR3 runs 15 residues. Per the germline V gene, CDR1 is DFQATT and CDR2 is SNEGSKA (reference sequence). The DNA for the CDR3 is TGCAGTGCTCATTTAGGACTCTCTGGGGCCAACGTCCTGACTTTC. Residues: CSAHLGLSGANVLTF.

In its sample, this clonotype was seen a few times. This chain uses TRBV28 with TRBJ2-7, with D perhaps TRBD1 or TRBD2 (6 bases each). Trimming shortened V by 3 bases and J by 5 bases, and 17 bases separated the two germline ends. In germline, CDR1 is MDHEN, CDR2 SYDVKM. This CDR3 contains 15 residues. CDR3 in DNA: TGTGCCAGCAGTTTCCCGGAAGGGGGGTTGGACGAGCAGTACTTC. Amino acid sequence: CASSFPEGGLDEQYF.

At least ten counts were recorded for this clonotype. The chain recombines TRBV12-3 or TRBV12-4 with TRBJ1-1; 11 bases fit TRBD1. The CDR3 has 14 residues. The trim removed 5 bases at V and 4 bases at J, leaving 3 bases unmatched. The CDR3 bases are TGTGCCAGCAGTCGGGACAGGGGGGGCACTGAAGCTTTCTTT. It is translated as CASSRDRGGTEAFF.

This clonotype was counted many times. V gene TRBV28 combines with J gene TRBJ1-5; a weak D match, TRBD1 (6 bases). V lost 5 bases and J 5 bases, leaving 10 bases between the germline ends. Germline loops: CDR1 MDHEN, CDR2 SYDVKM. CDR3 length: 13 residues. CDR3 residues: CASSGQLDQPQHF. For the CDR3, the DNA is TGTGCCAGCAGTGGACAGTTAGATCAGCCCCAGCATTTT.

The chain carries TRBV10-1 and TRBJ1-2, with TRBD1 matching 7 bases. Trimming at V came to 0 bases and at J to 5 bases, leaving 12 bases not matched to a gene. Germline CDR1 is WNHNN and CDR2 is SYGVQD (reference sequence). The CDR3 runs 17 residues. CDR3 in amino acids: CASSESALGTVLYGYTF. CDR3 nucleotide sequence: TGCGCCAGCAGTGAGTCGGCCCTCGGGACAGTTCTGTATGGCTACACCTTC.

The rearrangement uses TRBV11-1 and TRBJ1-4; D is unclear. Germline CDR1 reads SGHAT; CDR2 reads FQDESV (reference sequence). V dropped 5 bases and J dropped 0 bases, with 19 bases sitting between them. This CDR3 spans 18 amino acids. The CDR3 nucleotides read TGTGCCAGCAGCCGTGCCGGACTCAGTTTAGCAACTAATGAAAAACTGTTTTTT. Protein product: CASSRAGLSLATNEKLFF.

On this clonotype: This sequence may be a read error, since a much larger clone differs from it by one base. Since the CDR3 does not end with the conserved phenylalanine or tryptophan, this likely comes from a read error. CDR3 residues: CATSREPDSTNTEAFS. CDR3 DNA: TGTGCCACCAGCAGAGAGCCAGACAGTACTAACACTGAAGCTTTCTCT. The V and J genes are TRBV15 and TRBJ1-1, with D perhaps matching TRBD1 (5 bases). Trimming removed 0 bases at V and 2 bases at J, with 13 bases between. The CDR3 length is 16 residues. Germline V gives CDR1 LNHNV, CDR2 YYDKDF (reference sequence).